What follows are 16 T cell receptor beta chains derived from one specimen sequenced in a study of CD8 T cells in Susac syndrome (dated by TCRdb to about 2019). The protocol used for the library was the immunoSEQ multiplex PCR assay. RNA was extracted with the RNeasy kit and about 0.5 to 1 ug was reverse transcribed using random hexamers. The public reads were reanalyzed by TCRdb: fastp trimming at Q25, MiXCR alignment, in-frame beta chains only. When rows share a CDR3 protein, they turn into one entry using the most common DNA and genes. The sample table shows about 200,000 distinct CDR3 sequences, and around nine tenths are seen once. The ten biggest clones cover about 0.12% of the sample. The material sequenced was CD8+ T cells from PBMCs. The receptors come from a human donor with multiple sclerosis.

V gene TRBV11-2 combines with J gene TRBJ1-1; maybe TRBD1 (6 bases). CDR3 length: 14 amino acids. Trimming took 6 bases from V and 5 from J, leaving 16 bases between them. Germline loops: CDR1 SGHAT, CDR2 FQNNGV. CDR3 coding DNA: TGTGCCAGCAGGTATACAGGGTATCGGACTGAAGCTTTCTTT. Translation: CASRYTGYRTEAFF.

Comments on this clonotype: Sequence at one end of the junction differs from germline and may be a read error. The J gene is TRBJ2-1, the V gene TRBV20-1; TRBD2 matches 9 bases. Germline assignment: CDR1 DFQATT and CDR2 SNEGSKA (reference sequence). The CDR3 contains 15 residues. CDR3 sequence (DNA): TGCAGTGCAAGAGTGGGCGAGGCGGGGGGGCTCGAGCAGTTCTTC. Protein: CSARVGEAGGLEQFF.

In the case of this clonotype: The junction differs from germline at one of its ends, possibly a read error. The chain is built from TRBV27 and TRBJ2-7, with TRBD2 matching 9 bases. Germline V gene sequence: CDR1 MNHEY, CDR2 SMNVEV (reference sequence). The CDR3 spans 14 residues. As DNA, the CDR3 is TGTGGCAGCTCCCTGACTAGCGGCTCCTACGAGCAGTACTTC. Amino acids: CGSSLTSGSYEQYF.

This sequence joins TRBV9 and TRBJ2-7, with a weak D call TRBD2 (6 bases). Trimming stripped 9 bases from V and 2 bases from J, with 15 bases between. CDR3 length equals 13 residues. From germline, CDR1 is SGDLS and CDR2 YYNGEE. CDR3 region: CATPWGVTYEQYF. CDR3 bases: TGTGCCACCCCCTGGGGGGTGACCTACGAGCAGTACTTC.

A single count supports this clonotype. The CDR3 DNA reads as TGCAGCGTTGAAGCCTTGTATGGCTACACCTTC. Encoded protein: CSVEALYGYTF. The chain is built from TRBV29-1 and TRBJ1-2; D is unresolved. The germline V gene encodes CDR1 SQVTM and CDR2 ANQGSEA. V was cut by 1 base and J by 5 bases, with 5 bases left in between. CDR3 length equals 11 residues.

The gene calls are TRBV9 and TRBJ1-3; D unclear. V was trimmed by 7 bases and J by 0 bases, leaving 8 bases between them. There are 13 residues in the CDR3. Germline lookup yields CDR1 SGDLS and CDR2 YYNGEE. In DNA, the CDR3 is TGTGCCAGCCAGGCGGACTCTGGAAACACCATATATTTT. It yields the protein CASQADSGNTIYF.

This chain links TRBV7-9 with TRBJ2-2; 7 positions match TRBD1. The length of the CDR3 is 11 residues. The germline gives CDR1 SEHNR, CDR2 FQNEAQ (reference sequence). Trimming at V came to 11 bases and at J to 8 bases, leaving 5 bases not matched to a gene. This CDR3 reads CAVHRGGELFF. CDR3 in DNA: TGTGCCGTCCACAGGGGAGGGGAGCTGTTTTTT.

This clonotype was detected only a few times. The J gene is TRBJ1-5, the V gene TRBV19; D gene ambiguous. With 3 bases removed from V and 0 bases from J, the gap between germline ends came to 9 bases. Germline values: CDR1 LNHDA, CDR2 SQIVND (reference sequence). The CDR3 has 15 amino acids. CDR3 coding DNA: TGTGCCAGTAGTATGCTGAGTTATAGCAATCAGCCCCAGCATTTT. This gives the protein CASSMLSYSNQPQHF.

J is TRBJ2-2 and V is TRBV3-1; 7 bases agree with TRBD1. This CDR3 comprises 18 residues. Germline V lookup: CDR1 LGHDT, CDR2 YNNKEL (reference sequence). The V segment lost 4 bases and the J segment 0 bases; nucleotides outside the gene matches: 11. This CDR3 is CASSPTHGDSPNTGELFF. DNA of the CDR3: TGTGCCAGCAGCCCAACCCACGGGGACAGCCCGAACACCGGGGAGCTGTTTTTT.

The sample holds a few counts of this clonotype. CDR3 residues: CASSSGQLYEQYF. CDR3 nucleotides: TGTGCCAGCAGTTCGGGACAGCTCTACGAGCAGTACTTC. The chain joins TRBV12-3 or TRBV12-4 to TRBJ2-7; TRBD1 matches 7 bases. Trimming cost V 4 bases and J 3 bases; bases outside gene matches: 3. The CDR3 runs 13 residues.

The J gene is TRBJ1-1, the V gene TRBV19; 9 bases are a match to TRBD1. The germline V gene encodes CDR1 LNHDA and CDR2 SQIVND (reference sequence). After removal of 5 bases from V and 2 bases from J, the junction contained 18 bases not matched to a gene. The CDR3 runs 19 residues. The CDR3 reads CASSPNPGTGPLLNTEAFF. The CDR3 DNA reads TGTGCCAGTAGTCCCAACCCCGGGACAGGGCCATTACTCAACACTGAAGCTTTCTTT.

The chain is built from TRBV13 and TRBJ2-7; 7 nucleotides agree with TRBD1. This CDR3 has 13 residues. J was trimmed by 2 bases and V by 8 bases; bases with no gene match: 6. Per the germline V gene, CDR1 is PRHDT and CDR2 is FYEKMQ (reference sequence). The CDR3 nucleotides read TGTGCCAGCGCGAACAGGGGCGCCTACGAGCAGTACTTC. Amino acid sequence: CASANRGAYEQYF.

This clonotype was counted once. The chain links TRBV7-9 to TRBJ2-5; 9 bases are shared with TRBD2. The CDR3 has 14 residues. Germline CDR1 and CDR2: SEHNR and FQNEAQ (reference sequence). Trimming cost V 3 bases and J 4 bases; bases outside gene matches: 3. CDR3 nucleotide sequence: TGTGCCAGCAGCTTCCAGCGGGAGGTAGAGACCCAGTACTTC. Its translation: CASSFQREVETQYF.

The V gene is TRBV7-8, the J gene TRBJ1-2; maybe TRBD1 (6 bases). The CDR3 spans 15 residues. Per the germline V gene, CDR1 is SGHVS and CDR2 is FQNEAQ. V was cut by 5 bases and J by 0 bases, with 13 bases left in between. CDR3 sequence (DNA): TGTGCCAGCAGCCAGAGACAGGCAGCTAACTATGGCTACACCTTC. This translates into CASSQRQAANYGYTF.

The DNA for the CDR3 is TGTGCCAGCAGTTCAACCAGGGCCACTTTGGGGACTGAAGCTTTCTTT. Its protein is CASSSTRATLGTEAFF. The chain joins TRBV7-9 to TRBJ1-1, with TRBD1 as a possible D gene (5 bases). Trimming took 6 bases from V and 5 from J, leaving 22 bases between them. The CDR3 sequence is 16 residues long. In germline, CDR1 is SEHNR, CDR2 FQNEAQ (reference sequence).

The gene calls are TRBV27 and TRBJ2-3; 12 bases align to TRBD2. The CDR3 totals 17 residues. Germline V gene sequence: CDR1 MNHEY, CDR2 SMNVEV (reference sequence). V shed 2 bases and J 3 bases; nucleotides not matched to a gene: 6. The CDR3 region is CASSLLAGGSGTDTQYF. In DNA form, the CDR3 reads TGTGCCAGCAGTTTACTAGCGGGGGGGAGTGGGACAGATACGCAGTATTTT.